This T cell receptor beta chain was found in a study of cytomegalovirus exposure and HLA in healthy donors. As to this clone: Its antigen is currently unknown.

General study findings and limits: As immune exposure information, only CMV serostatus was available. Reports state that TCR beta sequences accurately predicted most subjects' HLA-A and HLA-B alleles.

PCR used 60 Vbeta primers and 13 Jbeta primers. Assay: immunoSEQ multiplex PCR; the TCRdb copy retains only in-frame clones and omits some. The data contain around 140,000 clones, more than 75% of them seen just once; the ten biggest clones take up 1.1%. The clonotype was recovered from a male donor in good health and CMV-seronegative. The sequenced sample was PBMCs.

CDR3 protein: CASRPRTGVDNEQFF. The CDR3 DNA sequence: TGTGCCAGCAGACCCAGAACAGGGGTGGACAATGAGCAGTTCTTC. J is TRBJ2-1 and V is TRBV6-1, with 7 bases lining up with TRBD1. Germline trimming cut 6 bases from V and 5 bases from J; bases unmatched to any gene: 10. Germline V gene lookup returns CDR1 MNHNS and CDR2 SASEGT. The CDR3 sequence is 15 residues long.